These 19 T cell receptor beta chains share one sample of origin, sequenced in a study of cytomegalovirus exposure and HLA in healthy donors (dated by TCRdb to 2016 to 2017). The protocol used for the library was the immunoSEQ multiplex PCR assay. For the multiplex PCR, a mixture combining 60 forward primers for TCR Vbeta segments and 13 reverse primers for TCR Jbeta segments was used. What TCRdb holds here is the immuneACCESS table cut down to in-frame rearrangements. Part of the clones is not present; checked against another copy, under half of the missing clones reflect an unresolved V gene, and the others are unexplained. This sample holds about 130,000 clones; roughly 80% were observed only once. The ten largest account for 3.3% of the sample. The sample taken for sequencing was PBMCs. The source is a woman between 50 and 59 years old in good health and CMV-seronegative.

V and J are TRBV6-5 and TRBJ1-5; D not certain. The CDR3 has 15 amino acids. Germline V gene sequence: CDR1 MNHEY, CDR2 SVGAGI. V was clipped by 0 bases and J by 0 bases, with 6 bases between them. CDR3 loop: CASSYSSNSNQPQHF. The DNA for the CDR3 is TGTGCCAGCAGTTACTCCAGTAATAGCAATCAGCCCCAGCATTTT.

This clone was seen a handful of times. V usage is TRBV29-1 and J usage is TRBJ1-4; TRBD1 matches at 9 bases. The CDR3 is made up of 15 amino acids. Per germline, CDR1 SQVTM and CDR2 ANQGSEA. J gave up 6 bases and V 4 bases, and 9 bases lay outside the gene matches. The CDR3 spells CSVGGTGRPDEKLFF. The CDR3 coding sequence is TGCAGCGTTGGCGGGACAGGGCGACCGGATGAAAAACTGTTTTTT.

CDR3 sequence reads: CASSLRVGGDTQYF. CDR3 bases: TGTGCCAGCAGTTTGAGGGTGGGGGGAGATACGCAGTATTTT. The rearrangement uses TRBV28 and TRBJ2-3, with D tentatively TRBD2 (6 bases). The CDR3 runs to 14 residues. Trimming left V 3 bases short and J 5 bases short, with 12 bases between. Looked up from germline, CDR1 is MDHEN and CDR2 is SYDVKM. The full variable domain, in which reference TRBV28 and TRBJ2-3 provide the parts outside the CDR3, is DVKVTQSSRYLVKRTGEKVFLECVQDMDHENMFWYRQDPGLGLRLIYFSYDVKMKEKGDIPEGYSVSREKKERFSLILESASTNQTSMYLCASSLRVGGDTQYFGPGTRLTVL.

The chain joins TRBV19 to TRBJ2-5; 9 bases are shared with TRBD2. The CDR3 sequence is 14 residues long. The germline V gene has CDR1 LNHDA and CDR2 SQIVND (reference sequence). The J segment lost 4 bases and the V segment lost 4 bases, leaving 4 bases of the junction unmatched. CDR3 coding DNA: TGTGCCAGTAGTAGCCTAGCGGGACGAGAGACCCAGTACTTC. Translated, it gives CASSSLAGRETQYF.

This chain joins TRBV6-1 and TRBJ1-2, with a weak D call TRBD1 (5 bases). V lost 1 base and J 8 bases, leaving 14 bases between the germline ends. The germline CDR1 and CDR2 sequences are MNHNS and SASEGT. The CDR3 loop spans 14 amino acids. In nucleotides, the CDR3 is TGTGCCAGCAGTGAAGGGGGGGAGCTGAGAGGCTACACCTTC. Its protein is CASSEGGELRGYTF.

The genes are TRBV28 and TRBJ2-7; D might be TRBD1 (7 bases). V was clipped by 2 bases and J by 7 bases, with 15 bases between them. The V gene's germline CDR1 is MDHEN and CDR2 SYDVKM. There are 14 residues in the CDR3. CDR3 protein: CASSLRGTAREQYF. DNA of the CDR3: TGTGCCAGCAGTTTACGGGGGACAGCCAGAGAGCAGTACTTC.

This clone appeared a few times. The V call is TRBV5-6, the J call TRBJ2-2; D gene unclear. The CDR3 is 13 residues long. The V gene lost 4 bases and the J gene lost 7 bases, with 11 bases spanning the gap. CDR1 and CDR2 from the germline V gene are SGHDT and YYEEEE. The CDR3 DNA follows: TGTGCCAGCAGCCAGTATTATGGCGGGGAGCTGTTTTTT. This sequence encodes CASSQYYGGELFF.

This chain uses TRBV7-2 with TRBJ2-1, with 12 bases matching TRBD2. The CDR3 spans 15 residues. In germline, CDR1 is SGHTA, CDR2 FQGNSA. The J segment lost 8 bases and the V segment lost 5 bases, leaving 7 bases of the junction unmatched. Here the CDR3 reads CASSQARTSGDEQFF. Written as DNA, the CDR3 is TGTGCCAGCAGCCAAGCCAGGACTAGCGGGGATGAGCAGTTCTTC. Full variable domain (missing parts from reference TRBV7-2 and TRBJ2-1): GAGVSQSPSNKVTEKGKDVELRCDPISGHTALYWYRQSLGQGLEFLIYFQGNSAPDKSGLPSDRFSAERTGGSVSTLTIQRTQQEDSAVYLCASSQARTSGDEQFFGPGTRLTVL.

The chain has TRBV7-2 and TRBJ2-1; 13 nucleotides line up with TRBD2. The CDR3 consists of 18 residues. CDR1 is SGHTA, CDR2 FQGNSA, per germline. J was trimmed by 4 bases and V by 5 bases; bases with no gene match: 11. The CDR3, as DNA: TGTGCCAGCAGCCCAGGACTAGCGGGAGACTTAGGGTACAATGAGCAGTTCTTC. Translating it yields CASSPGLAGDLGYNEQFF.

The CDR3 bases are TGTGCCATCAGTAGATCCCCTGGACAGGACCCGGAGAACACTGAAGCTTTCTTT. This encodes CAISRSPGQDPENTEAFF. This rearrangement joins TRBV10-3 to TRBJ1-1, with TRBD1 identical over 7 bases. V lost 5 bases, J lost 1 base, and 16 bases stayed unmatched. This CDR3 has 18 amino acids. Looked up from germline, CDR1 is ENHRY and CDR2 is SYGVKD.

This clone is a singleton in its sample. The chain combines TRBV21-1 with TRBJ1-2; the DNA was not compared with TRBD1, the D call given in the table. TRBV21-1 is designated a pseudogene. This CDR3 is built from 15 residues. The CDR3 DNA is TGTGCCAGCAGCAAAGGGATTGACAGGGAGGTTCGCTACACCTTC. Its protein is CASSKGIDREVRYTF.

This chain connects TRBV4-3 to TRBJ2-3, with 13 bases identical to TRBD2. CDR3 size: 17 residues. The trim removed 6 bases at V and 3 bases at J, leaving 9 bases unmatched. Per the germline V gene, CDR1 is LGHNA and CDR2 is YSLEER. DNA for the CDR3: TGCGCCAGCAGTCACAGGGGGACTAGCGGGGTTACAGATACGCAGTATTTT. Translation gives CASSHRGTSGVTDTQYF.

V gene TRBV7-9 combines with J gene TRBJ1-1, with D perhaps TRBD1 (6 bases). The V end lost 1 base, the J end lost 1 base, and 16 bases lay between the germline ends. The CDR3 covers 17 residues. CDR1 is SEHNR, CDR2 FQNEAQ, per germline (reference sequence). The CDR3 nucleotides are TGTGCCAGCAGCTTAGACATGGGTCAGGGGTCGAACACTGAAGCTTTCTTT. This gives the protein CASSLDMGQGSNTEAFF. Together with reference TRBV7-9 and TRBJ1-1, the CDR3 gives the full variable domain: DTGVSQNPRHKITKRGQNVTFRCDPISEHNRLYWYRQTLGQGPEFLTYFQNEAQLEKSRLLSDRFSAERPKGSFSTLEIQRTEQGDSAMYLCASSLDMGQGSNTEAFFGQGTRLTVV.

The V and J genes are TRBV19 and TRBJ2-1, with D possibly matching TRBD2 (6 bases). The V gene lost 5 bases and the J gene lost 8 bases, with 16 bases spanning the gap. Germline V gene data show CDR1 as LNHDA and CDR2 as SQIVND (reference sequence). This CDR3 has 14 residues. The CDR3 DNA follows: TGTGCCAGTAGTCTACGCCCGGGGGATGATGAGCAGTTCTTC. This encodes CASSLRPGDDEQFF.

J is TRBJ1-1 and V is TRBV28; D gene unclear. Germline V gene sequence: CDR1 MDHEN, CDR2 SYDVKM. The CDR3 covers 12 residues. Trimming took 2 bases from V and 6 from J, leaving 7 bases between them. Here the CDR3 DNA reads TGTGCCAGCAGTTTAAGCGGGGCTGAAGCTTTCTTT. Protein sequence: CASSLSGAEAFF.

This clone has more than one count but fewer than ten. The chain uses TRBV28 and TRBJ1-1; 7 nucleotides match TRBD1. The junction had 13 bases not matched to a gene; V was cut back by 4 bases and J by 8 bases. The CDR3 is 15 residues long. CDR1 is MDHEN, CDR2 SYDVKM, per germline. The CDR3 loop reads CASSYDRVVSREAFF. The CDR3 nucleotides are TGTGCCAGCAGTTATGACAGGGTGGTTTCAAGGGAAGCTTTCTTT.

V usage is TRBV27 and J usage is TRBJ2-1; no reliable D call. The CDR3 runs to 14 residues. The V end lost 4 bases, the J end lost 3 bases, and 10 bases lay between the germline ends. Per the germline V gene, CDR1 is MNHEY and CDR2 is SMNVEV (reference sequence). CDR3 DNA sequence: TGTGCCAGCAGTTCCGTGAGCCTCTACAATGAGCAGTTCTTC. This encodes CASSSVSLYNEQFF.

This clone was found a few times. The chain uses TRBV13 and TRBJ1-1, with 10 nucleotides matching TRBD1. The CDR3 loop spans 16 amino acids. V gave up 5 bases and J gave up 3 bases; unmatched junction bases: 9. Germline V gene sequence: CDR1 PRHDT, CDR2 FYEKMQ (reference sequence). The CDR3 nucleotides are TGTGCCAGCAGCCCGACAGGGGGCGAGAGGGACACTGAAGCTTTCTTT. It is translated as CASSPTGGERDTEAFF.

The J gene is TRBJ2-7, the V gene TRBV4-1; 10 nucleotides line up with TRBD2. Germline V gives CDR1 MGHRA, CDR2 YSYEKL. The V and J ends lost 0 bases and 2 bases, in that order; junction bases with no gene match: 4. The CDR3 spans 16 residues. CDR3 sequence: CASSQERAGGTYEQYF. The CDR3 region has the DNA TGCGCCAGCAGCCAAGAGAGAGCGGGAGGGACCTACGAGCAGTACTTC.